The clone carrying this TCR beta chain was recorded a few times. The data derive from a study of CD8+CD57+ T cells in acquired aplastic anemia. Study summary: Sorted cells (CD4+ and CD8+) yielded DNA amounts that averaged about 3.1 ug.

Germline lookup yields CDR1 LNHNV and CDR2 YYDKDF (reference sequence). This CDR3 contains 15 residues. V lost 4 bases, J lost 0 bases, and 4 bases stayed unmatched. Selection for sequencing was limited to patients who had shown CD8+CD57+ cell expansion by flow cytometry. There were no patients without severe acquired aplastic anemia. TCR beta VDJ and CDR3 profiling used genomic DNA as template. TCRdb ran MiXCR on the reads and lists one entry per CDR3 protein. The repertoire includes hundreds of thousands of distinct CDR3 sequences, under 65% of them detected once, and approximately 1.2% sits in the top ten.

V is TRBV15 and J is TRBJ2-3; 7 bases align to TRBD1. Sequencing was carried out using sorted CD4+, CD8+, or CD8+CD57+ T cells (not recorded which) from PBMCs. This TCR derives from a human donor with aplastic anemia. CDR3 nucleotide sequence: TGTGCCACCAGCACCGGGACAGTGAGCACAGATACGCAGTATTTT. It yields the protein CATSTGTVSTDTQYF.